These 17 T cell receptor beta chains were all obtained from the same sample, sequenced in a study of blood T cell repertoires in COVID-19. Here immunoSEQ multiplex PCR was the method, and the copy in TCRdb shows in-frame clones only, minus some. This table holds about 360,000 clones, about 90% found once. The sequenced material came from PBMCs or T cells enriched from blood (not recorded which). Receptor source: a man between 35 and 55 years old in a cohort exposed to, infected with or recovered from COVID-19 (not recorded which).

This chain joins TRBV27 and TRBJ2-5; TRBD2 matches at 11 bases. V trimming: 6 bases; J trimming: 2 bases; junction bases outside the gene matches: 5. CDR3 length: 15 amino acids. Germline-derived CDR1 and CDR2 are MNHEY and SMNVEV (reference sequence). Here the CDR3 DNA reads TGTGCCAGCAGCCAGACTAGCGGGACGCAAGAGACCCAGTACTTC. Protein product: CASSQTSGTQETQYF.

The chain combines TRBV29-1 with TRBJ1-1, with 7 nucleotides matching TRBD1. CDR3 length equals 13 residues. Trimming took 4 bases from V and 4 from J; bases not matched to a gene: 6. The germline gives CDR1 SQVTM, CDR2 ANQGSEA. CDR3 loop: CSVGQGGSTEAFF. The CDR3 DNA sequence: TGCAGCGTTGGGCAGGGGGGATCCACTGAAGCTTTCTTT. The full variable domain, with the rest looked up from reference TRBV29-1 and TRBJ1-1, is SAVISQKPSRDICQRGTSLTIQCQVDSQVTMMFWYRQQPGQSLTLIATANQGSEATYESGFVIDKFPISRPNLTFSTLTVSNMSPEDSSIYLCSVGQGGSTEAFFGQGTRLTVV.

There are a few counts of this clone. For the CDR3, the DNA is TGTGCCAGCAGCTTGACAGGGCTCGGCGGCTACACCTTC. As protein: CASSLTGLGGYTF. The genes are TRBV5-6 and TRBJ1-2, with TRBD1 as a possible D gene (6 bases). Germline CDR1 SGHDT, CDR2 YYEEEE. V dropped 1 base and J dropped 8 bases, with 12 bases sitting between them. This CDR3 has 13 amino acids.

This clone was detected only a few times. V usage is TRBV2 and J usage is TRBJ2-7, with D tentatively TRBD1 (5 bases). The CDR3 runs 13 residues. Per the germline V gene, CDR1 is SNHLY and CDR2 is FYNNEI. The V and J ends lost 5 bases and 4 bases respectively, with 12 bases between them. CDR3 bases: TGTGCCAGCAGTTCCGACAGAGAATACGAGCAGTACTTC. Amino acids: CASSSDREYEQYF.

In this sample, this clone turned up many times. The chain uses TRBV30 and TRBJ1-3; TRBD1 agrees at 8 bases. Germline lookup yields CDR1 GTSNPN and CDR2 SVGIG (reference sequence). Germline trimming cut 3 bases from V and 4 bases from J; bases unmatched to any gene: 5. The CDR3 consists of 14 residues. This CDR3 is CAWRDRARGNTIYF. The CDR3 nucleotides are TGTGCCTGGAGGGACAGGGCGCGAGGAAACACCATATATTTT.

The V call is TRBV5-1, the J call TRBJ2-1; D is possibly TRBD1 (6 bases). Germline V CDR1 and CDR2: SGHRS, YFSETQ. There are 14 residues in the CDR3. The germline V and J ends were trimmed by 2 bases and 5 bases, with 11 bases remaining between them. The CDR3, as DNA: TGCGCCAGCAGCTTTTCGGGGACAAACAATGAGCAGTTCTTC. Translated, it gives CASSFSGTNNEQFF. The full variable domain, in which reference TRBV5-1 and TRBJ2-1 provide the parts outside the CDR3, is KAGVTQTPRYLIKTRGQQVTLSCSPISGHRSVSWYQQTPGQGLQFLFEYFSETQRNKGNFPGRFSGRQFSNSRSEMNVSTLELGDSALYLCASSFSGTNNEQFFGPGTRLTVL.

J is TRBJ2-1 and V is TRBV19; 11 bases line up with TRBD2. CDR1 is LNHDA, CDR2 SQIVND, per germline (reference sequence). Trimming at V came to 5 bases and at J to 4 bases, leaving 7 bases not matched to a gene. The CDR3 is made up of 16 amino acids. The CDR3 sequence: CASSDSGRATYNEQFF. For the CDR3, the DNA is TGTGCCAGTAGTGATAGCGGGAGGGCCACGTACAATGAGCAGTTCTTC. The full variable domain, in which reference TRBV19 and TRBJ2-1 provide the parts outside the CDR3, is DGGITQSPKYLFRKEGQNVTLSCEQNLNHDAMYWYRQDPGQGLRLIYYSQIVNDFQKGDIAEGYSVSREKKESFPLTVTSAQKNPTAFYLCASSDSGRATYNEQFFGPGTRLTVL.

CDR3 bases: TGTGCCAGCAGCCATACCGACAGGGGAAGCAATCAGCCCCAGCATTTT. It specifies CASSHTDRGSNQPQHF. J is TRBJ1-5 and V is TRBV11-2, with 8 bases aligning to TRBD1. Germline CDR1 is SGHAT and CDR2 is FQNNGV. The J segment lost 1 base and the V segment lost 5 bases, leaving 7 bases of the junction unmatched. The CDR3 runs 16 residues.

The CDR3 spells CASKAGVTDTQYF. The CDR3 nucleotides read TGTGCCAGCAAGGCAGGGGTCACAGATACGCAGTATTTT. This chain joins TRBV6-4 and TRBJ2-3; D is perhaps TRBD1 (6 bases). CDR1 and CDR2 from the germline V gene are MRHNA and SNTAGT. V was shortened by 7 bases and J by 2 bases, with 10 bases between the two germline ends. The CDR3 loop spans 13 amino acids.

This clone was seen more than once but under ten times. This chain links TRBV18 with TRBJ2-7, with TRBD2 matching 7 bases. Germline CDR1 is KGHSH and CDR2 is LQKENI. The trim removed 1 base at V and 5 bases at J, leaving 11 bases unmatched. The CDR3 is 16 residues long. The CDR3 loop reads CASSPRGRGGYDEQYF. For the CDR3, the DNA is TGTGCCAGCTCACCACGGGGGAGGGGAGGCTACGACGAGCAGTACTTC.

The V and J genes are TRBV9 and TRBJ2-5; 13 bases agree with TRBD2. The CDR3 is made up of 17 amino acids. The germline V gene has CDR1 SGDLS and CDR2 YYNGEE. With V trimmed by 3 bases and J by 5 bases, 10 bases remained unmatched. The DNA of the CDR3 is TGTGCCAGCAGCGCTACTCAGACTAGCGGGAGGTCGGAGACCCAGTACTTC. The encoded protein is CASSATQTSGRSETQYF.

This clone has a single count. The chain employs TRBV4-1 and TRBJ2-2; perhaps TRBD1 as D (5 bases). Trimming cost V 4 bases and J 3 bases, with 12 bases left between them. Germline V gene data show CDR1 as MGHRA and CDR2 as YSYEKL. The CDR3 is made up of 15 amino acids. Here the CDR3 DNA reads TGCGCCAGCAGCCCCAGGGTCTCCGACACCGGGGAGCTGTTTTTT. Amino acids: CASSPRVSDTGELFF.

In the case of this clone: At the DNA level, this CDR3 is encoded by other sequences in the same sample as well. The V gene is TRBV5-1, the J gene TRBJ2-3; 15 bases map to TRBD2. This CDR3 region has 16 residues. CDR1 is SGHRS, CDR2 YFSETQ, per germline. J was trimmed by 4 bases and V by 4 bases; bases with no gene match: 4. The chain's CDR3 is CASSEGLAGGADTQYF. The CDR3, as DNA: TGCGCCAGCAGCGAGGGACTAGCGGGAGGTGCAGATACGCAGTATTTT.

The chain has TRBV6-5 and TRBJ2-7; 8 nucleotides align to TRBD1. The CDR3 sequence is 16 residues long. Trimming at V came to 4 bases and at J to 6 bases, leaving 14 bases not matched to a gene. Germline CDR1 is MNHEY and CDR2 is SVGAGI. The CDR3 nucleotides read TGTGCCAGCAGTTCGCCGGGGTGGGCAGGGGGCGGCGAGCAGTACTTC. It encodes CASSSPGWAGGGEQYF.

The chain is built from TRBV3-1 (or the pseudogene TRBV3-2) and TRBJ1-1, with TRBD1 as a possible D gene (5 bases). This CDR3 spans 16 amino acids. The germline CDR1 and CDR2 sequences are LGHDT and YNNKEL (reference sequence). V lost 1 base to trimming and J lost 5 bases, with 17 bases between them. The CDR3: CASSQGVSVGGTEAFF. Here the CDR3 DNA reads TGTGCCAGCAGCCAAGGTGTTTCAGTGGGGGGTACTGAAGCTTTCTTT.

The J gene is TRBJ1-6, the V gene TRBV5-5; 7 bases agree with TRBD1. Trimming at V came to 1 base and at J to 7 bases, leaving 5 bases not matched to a gene. The CDR3 is 15 amino acids. Germline CDR1 SGHKS, CDR2 YYEKEE (reference sequence). The DNA of the CDR3 is TGTGCCAGCAGCTTGAGAGGGGGCGGGAATTCACCCCTCCACTTT. This gives the protein CASSLRGGGNSPLHF.

The chain carries TRBV28 and TRBJ2-1; 10 bases are a match to TRBD2. The length of the CDR3 is 16 residues. V was clipped by 8 bases and J by 6 bases; unmatched bases: 13. Germline CDR1 and CDR2: MDHEN and SYDVKM. CDR3 coding DNA: TGTGCCAGCCACATTGGGGGCCTAGCGGGAGCCAATGAGCAGTTCTTC. Its translation is CASHIGGLAGANEQFF.